This T cell receptor (beta chain) was sequenced in a study of blood T cells in healthy people across ages. Study summary: The capture of about one barcoded beta molecule per two T cells was achieved by template switching.

Study results and limitations: Long-lived and aged donors differed, with more naive CD4+ cells and higher diversity in the long-lived.

Donors each provided about 9.5 milliliters of peripheral blood. CDR1 is SQVTM and CDR2 is ANQGSEA in the germline V gene. The CDR3 contains 11 residues. A J-beta primer mix and a sample-barcoded 5' primer were used in a second PCR of about 7 to 12 cycles. TCRdb re-derived calls from the 5' RACE reads in MiXCR, one entry per CDR3 protein. Among roughly 2 million distinct CDR3 sequences listed, roughly 52% were seen once. Points on this clonotype: Its cognate antigen is unknown.

V usage is TRBV29-1 and J usage is TRBJ1-4; D possibly corresponds to TRBD1 (6 bases). The sequence was obtained from a woman aged 40 to 50 in good health. The sequenced sample consisted of blood. The CDR3 DNA is TGCAGTGCTACGGGGGCCGAAAAACTGTTTTTT. It codes for CSATGAEKLFF. The entire variable domain, with the rest obtained from reference TRBV29-1 and TRBJ1-4, is as follows: SAVISQKPSRDICQRGTSLTIQCQVDSQVTMMFWYRQQPGQSLTLIATANQGSEATYESGFVIDKFPISRPNLTFSTLTVSNMSPEDSSIYLCSATGAEKLFFGSGTQLSVL.